This T cell receptor beta chain was observed in a study of a mutant IDH1 vaccine in newly diagnosed glioma. Whole-study findings and limits: Immune responses induced by the vaccine were seen in roughly 93% of patients, spanning multiple MHC alleles.

Time point: week 5, during vaccination. Every single dose of the vaccine, 300 ug of mutant IDH1 20-mer peptide, came with topical imiquimod. TCRdb keeps only in-frame clones here, not all; method: immunoSEQ multiplex PCR. The sample has some 10,000 clones, about nine tenths seen once; the top ten hold about 5.5%. As for this clone: Its specificity is unknown.

V trimming: 9 bases; J trimming: 2 bases; junction bases outside the gene matches: 12. Germline assignment: CDR1 MNHNS and CDR2 SASEGT. CDR3 length: 15 amino acids. Sequenced material: PBMCs, taken from a glioma patient whose treatment included an IDH1 peptide vaccine. V gene TRBV6-1 combines with J gene TRBJ1-2; 7 nucleotides match TRBD1. This clonotype was sampled from a woman in her forties with glioma. Some clones in this sample may be carry-over from other donors' samples. CDR3 sequence: CASRPGQQENYGYTF. The CDR3 DNA reads TGTGCCAGTAGACCGGGACAGCAAGAAAACTATGGCTACACCTTC.